The clone carrying this T cell receptor beta chain turned up a few times. Antigen: not known. CDR3 length equals 13 residues. Trimming removed 5 bases at V and 5 bases at J, with 12 bases between. CDR1 is SGHTA, CDR2 FQGTGA, per germline. The entry originates in a study of vaccination effects on CD4 cells after COVID-19. Measured with immunoSEQ multiplex PCR; TCRdb has only the in-frame clones, and not every one. There are about 24,000 clones in the sample; around 69% occur only once, and about 15% lies in the top ten. In the ViraFEST assay, antigen-specific CD4+ clonotypes were identified by expansion after peptide-pool stimulation. Isolating CD4+ T cells followed approximately 9 days of culture. It was between March and December 2020 that the person had a SARS-CoV-2 infection confirmed by PCR.

The chain has TRBV7-3 and TRBJ1-1; D is undetermined. The sequence came from a human donor who had a prior SARS-CoV-2 infection. The source was CD4+ T cells from PBMCs cultured with SARS-CoV-2 spike peptides, collected before COVID-19 vaccination. Here the CDR3 DNA reads TGTGCCAGCAGCCAGAATACGGGGACTGAAGCTTTCTTT. Protein: CASSQNTGTEAFF.